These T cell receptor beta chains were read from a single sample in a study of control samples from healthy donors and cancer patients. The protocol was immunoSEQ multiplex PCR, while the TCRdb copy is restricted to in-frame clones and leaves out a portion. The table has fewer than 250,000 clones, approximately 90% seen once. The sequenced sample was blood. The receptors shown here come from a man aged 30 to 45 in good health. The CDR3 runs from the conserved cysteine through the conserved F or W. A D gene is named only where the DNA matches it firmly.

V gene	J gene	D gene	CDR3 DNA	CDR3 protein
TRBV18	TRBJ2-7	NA	TGTGCCAGCTCACCCACCGCCGGACAAACCTACGAGCAGTACTTC	CASSPTAGQTYEQYF
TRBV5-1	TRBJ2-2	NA	TGCGCCAGCAGCTCTGTACAGGGTACCGGGGAGCTGTTTTTT	CASSSVQGTGELFF
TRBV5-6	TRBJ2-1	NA	TGTGCCAGCAGCTTGCGTAGCGGCCCTGGGTGGAATGAGCAGTTCTTC	CASSLRSGPGWNEQFF
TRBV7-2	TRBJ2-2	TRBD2	TGTGCCAGCAGCTCGGGAGGAGCGGGGGTCCTGAACACCGGGGAGCTGTTTTTT	CASSSGGAGVLNTGELFF
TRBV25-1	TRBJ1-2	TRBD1	TGTGCCAGCAGTGCCTACTTAGGCCCTGGGGACAGCGATGGCTACACCTTC	CASSAYLGPGDSDGYTF
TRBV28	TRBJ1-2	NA	TGTGCCAGCAGTCTCGGTGTCACCAACTATGGCTACACCTTC	CASSLGVTNYGYTF
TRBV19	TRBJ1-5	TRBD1	TGTGCCAGTAGTCGGGACAGCTATAGCAATCAGCCCCAGCATTTT	CASSRDSYSNQPQHF
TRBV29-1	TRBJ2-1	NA	TGCAGCGTAGGCGTCAATGAGCAGTTCTTC	CSVGVNEQFF
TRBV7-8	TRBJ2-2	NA	TGTGCCAGCAGCTTCGGACAGAACACCGGGGAGCTGTTTTTT	CASSFGQNTGELFF
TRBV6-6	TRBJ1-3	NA	TGTGCCAGCATGAGGGATAGCTCTGGAAACACCATATATTTT	CASMRDSSGNTIYF
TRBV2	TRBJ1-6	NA	TGTGCCAGCAGTGACTCAGGGAGCTCCTATAATTCACCCCTCCACTTT	CASSDSGSSYNSPLHF